The rows below give T cell receptor beta chains drawn from one sample of a study of CD8+ T cells in alopecia areata. Clones were read by immunoSEQ multiplex PCR, and TCRdb kept only the in-frame ones, dropping some. Of more than 200,000 clones in the sample, around two thirds were seen once. The specimen comprised CD4+ T cells sorted from blood, sampled at week 0. These receptors were taken from a human donor with alopecia areata. The CDR3 runs from the conserved cysteine through the conserved F or W. The D gene is left open where the match is weak. Where a row states a size, it is once, few, many or the class of an expanded clone; other rows omit it.

>TRBV11-1|TRBJ2-2|.|few
TGTGCCAGCAGCTTAAAGGCAGGGAACACCGGGGAGCTGTTTTTT
CASSLKAGNTGELFF
>TRBV18|TRBJ2-7|TRBD1|.
TGTGCCAGCTCACTTACGGGACAGGTCTACGAGCAGTACTTC
CASSLTGQVYEQYF
>TRBV18|TRBJ2-7|.|few
TGTGCCAGCTCGCCCGGACAGAGCGAGCAGTACTTC
CASSPGQSEQYF
>TRBV5-1|TRBJ2-1|.|once
TGCGCCAGCAGCTTCCCTAAACAACTATACAATGAGCAGTTCTTC
CASSFPKQLYNEQFF
>TRBV30|TRBJ1-2|.|.
TGTGCCTGGCTGGGCCGTACTTTTTCTCGGGGCTACACCTTC
CAWLGRTFSRGYTF
>TRBV6-5|TRBJ2-1|.|.
TGTGCCAGCAGTTACTACCTGAGCTCCTACAATGAGCAGTTCTTC
CASSYYLSSYNEQFF
>TRBV5-1|TRBJ2-3|.|.
TGCGCCAGCAGCTTGGAACTTATCCCCAGCACAGATACGCAGTATTTT
CASSLELIPSTDTQYF
>TRBV19|TRBJ1-1|TRBD1|.
TGTGCCAGTAGTATGGGACAGGCGAACACTGAAGCTTTCTTT
CASSMGQANTEAFF
>TRBV7-2|TRBJ2-3|TRBD2|.
TGTGCCAGCAGCCAGGGACTAGCGGGGTTTTCAGATACGCAGTATTTT
CASSQGLAGFSDTQYF
>TRBV29-1|TRBJ2-2|TRBD1|few
TGCAGCGTGGGACAGGGGGCCGGCGGGGAGCTGTTTTTT
CSVGQGAGGELFF
>TRBV5-8|TRBJ2-3|.|.
TGTGCCAGCAGCTTGGAAGATACGCAGTATTTT
CASSLEDTQYF
>TRBV29-1|TRBJ1-5|.|.
TGCAGCGTCCAAGTTAGGAGCAATCAGCCCCAGCATTTT
CSVQVRSNQPQHF
>TRBV30|TRBJ1-1|TRBD1|.
TGTGCCTGGGGACAGGGTATGAACACTGAAGCTTTCTTT
CAWGQGMNTEAFF
>TRBV10-2|TRBJ2-1|.|.
TGCGCCAGCAGTGAGTCGATCCCGGCCCCGCAGTTCTTC
CASSESIPAPQFF
>TRBV30|TRBJ2-1|.|.
TGTGCCTGGATTCGGGGGGCGACCAATGAGCAGTTCTTC
CAWIRGATNEQFF
>TRBV5-6|TRBJ1-1|.|.
TGTGCCAGCAGCCACATCGATTCTGGGGACAACACTGAAGCTTTCTTT
CASSHIDSGDNTEAFF
>TRBV2|TRBJ2-3|TRBD1|.
TGTGCCAGCAGGGGGACAGGGACAGATACGCAGTATTTT
CASRGTGTDTQYF
>TRBV7-2|TRBJ1-6|TRBD1|few
TGTGCCAGCAGCCAAGACAGGGATTCACCCCTCCACTTT
CASSQDRDSPLHF
>TRBV4-2|TRBJ1-5|.|few
TGTGCCAGCAGCCAAGATCAGGGCAATCAGCCCCAGCATTTT
CASSQDQGNQPQHF
>TRBV18|TRBJ2-7|TRBD2|.
TGTGCCAGCTCACCACCACTAGCGGGGAATGGCGAGCAGTACTTC
CASSPPLAGNGEQYF
>TRBV7-2|TRBJ2-7|TRBD2|.
TGTGCCAGCAGCTCACTGACTAGCGGGGGGTTCGGAAGGCACGAGCAGTACTTC
CASSSLTSGGFGRHEQYF
>TRBV29-1|TRBJ2-3|.|.
TGCAGCGTCAACCCGGGACTCCCCCAGAATACGCAGTATTTT
CSVNPGLPQNTQYF
>TRBV29-1|TRBJ1-1|.|.
TGCAGCGCGGACAGATCTATGAACACTGAAGCTTTCTTT
CSADRSMNTEAFF
>TRBV7-6|TRBJ2-5|.|.
TGTGCCAGCAGCCCCAGGGGGGCGAGTGGAGAGACCCAGTACTTC
CASSPRGASGETQYF
>TRBV5-1|TRBJ1-1|.|.
TGCGCCAGCAGCGCCCTTGTGGGTGAAGCTTTCTTT
CASSALVGEAFF
>TRBV19|TRBJ1-6|.|.
TGTGCCAGTAGTGATGTCTATAATTCACCCCTCCACTTT
CASSDVYNSPLHF
>TRBV14|TRBJ1-2|.|.
TGTGCCAGCAGCCAGGTCCCTAACTATGGCTACACCTTC
CASSQVPNYGYTF
>TRBV20-1|TRBJ2-1|.|.
TGCAGTGCTCGGAGAAATGAGCAGTTCTTC
CSARRNEQFF
>TRBV30|TRBJ1-2|.|.
TGTGCCTGGGGGATCTATGGCTACACCTTC
CAWGIYGYTF
>TRBV29-1|TRBJ1-1|.|few
TGCAGCGTTGTTCGGAGCGGGAACACTGAAGCTTTCTTT
CSVVRSGNTEAFF
>TRBV5-6|TRBJ1-4|.|.
TGTGCCAGCAGCGACCTCCAGGGAGCACCAACTAATGAAAAACTGTTTTTT
CASSDLQGAPTNEKLFF
>TRBV14|TRBJ2-7|.|.
TGTGCCAGCAGCCAAGATACCCACGAGCAGTACTTC
CASSQDTHEQYF
>TRBV9|TRBJ2-1|TRBD2|.
TGTGCCAGCAGCGGGTTAGCGGGATACAATGAGCAGTTCTTC
CASSGLAGYNEQFF
>TRBV30|TRBJ2-3|TRBD2|.
TGTGCCTGGAGGCTAGCGGGGTTTACGCAGTATTTT
CAWRLAGFTQYF
>TRBV7-9|TRBJ1-2|.|.
TGTGCCAGCAGCTTATCCAGGGCGGACTATGGCTACACCTTC
CASSLSRADYGYTF
>TRBV6-5|TRBJ2-3|TRBD2|.
TGTGCCAGCAGCGCCAGCGGGACTAGCACAGATACGCAGTATTTT
CASSASGTSTDTQYF
>TRBV6-5|TRBJ2-2|TRBD2|once
TGTGCCAGCAGTTACTCGGTGTTAGCGGGCACCGGGGAGCTGTTTTTT
CASSYSVLAGTGELFF
>TRBV29-1|TRBJ2-2|.|few
TGCAGCGTTGAGCGTGGGTACACCGGGGAGCTGTTTTTT
CSVERGYTGELFF
>TRBV5-1|TRBJ1-2|.|.
TGCGCCAGCAGCTTCGGGGGATTGGACTATGGCTACACCTTC
CASSFGGLDYGYTF
>TRBV7-6|TRBJ1-2|TRBD1|.
TGTGCCAGCAGCGACCCGGGACAGGGGTTGGCTGGCTACACCTTC
CASSDPGQGLAGYTF
>TRBV4-2|TRBJ2-7|TRBD2|.
TGTGCCAGCAGCCAAGTAGCGGGGGGGCCCACCTCCTACGAGCAGTACTTC
CASSQVAGGPTSYEQYF
>TRBV5-4|TRBJ1-2|.|.
TGTGCCAGCAGTTCGAATTCCAAGAACTATGGCTACACCTTC
CASSSNSKNYGYTF
>TRBV30|TRBJ1-2|.|.
TGTGCCTGGGTCTGGAGTCGTGGTCATTTAATCTTCGGGTATGGCTACACCTTC
CAWVWSRGHLIFGYGYTF
>TRBV6-5|TRBJ1-2|.|.
TGTGCCAGCAGTTACTCTCCATTTAACTATGGCTACACCTTC
CASSYSPFNYGYTF
>TRBV11-2|TRBJ2-5|TRBD2|few
TGTGCCAGCAGCTCACTAGCGGTCCAAGAGACCCAGTACTTC
CASSSLAVQETQYF
>TRBV10-3|TRBJ2-4|TRBD1|.
TGTGCCATCAGTGGGACAGGGGAAAACATTCAGTACTTC
CAISGTGENIQYF
>TRBV25-1|TRBJ1-1|.|.
TGTGCCAGCAGTACACTAGGGGTTGGCACTGAAGCTTTCTTT
CASSTLGVGTEAFF
>TRBV29-1|TRBJ1-5|TRBD1|.
TGCAGCGTTGGGGCGGGCCAGGGGGCTGGTCAGCCCCAGCATTTT
CSVGAGQGAGQPQHF
>TRBV6-1|TRBJ2-2|TRBD2|.
TGTGCCAGCATGGCGGGGGGCTTCACCGGGGAGCTGTTTTTT
CASMAGGFTGELFF
>TRBV29-1|TRBJ2-7|.|few
TGCAGCGTCGTAACAGGGTTTTCCGAGCAGTACTTC
CSVVTGFSEQYF
>TRBV29-1|TRBJ2-3|TRBD1|few
TGCAGCGTGGGACAGGGACGCACAGATACGCAGTATTTT
CSVGQGRTDTQYF
>TRBV29-1|TRBJ2-1|.|few
TGCAGCGCCGAGACCGGGACAATGTACAATGAGCAGTTCTTC
CSAETGTMYNEQFF
>TRBV30|TRBJ2-1|TRBD2|once
TGTGCCTGGAGTTTACCGGGACTAGCGAGAAATGAGCAGTTCTTC
CAWSLPGLARNEQFF